This T cell receptor (beta chain) derives from a study of T-cell memory formation after mild COVID-19. Whole-study context: The study found TCR clusters largely donor specific. Notes on the study in general: Later expanders leaned toward CD4+, whereas clones contracting from day 15 to 85 were balanced CD4/CD8. There was no confirmation that second-wave clones peaking on day 37 were SARS-CoV-2 specific.

There are a few counts of this clonotype. The antigen is not known. With V trimmed by 3 bases and J by 4 bases, 13 bases remained unmatched. The CDR3 runs 18 residues. The germline CDR1 and CDR2 sequences are SEHNR and FQNEAQ (reference sequence). TCRdb re-analysed the 5' RACE reads in MiXCR, keeping a single row per CDR3 protein. The sample contains 350,000 to 500,000 distinct CDR3 sequences, under 20% of which appear only once. The rearrangement uses TRBV7-9 and TRBJ2-3; 10 positions match TRBD2. Sequenced sample: PBMCs or a T cell subset sorted from them (not recorded which). The receptor's source is a man aged 18 to 30 who had mild COVID-19 (a few samples of this study predate the infection). Cell type and time point are not known. CDR3: CASSLVPVSGGFADTQYF. As DNA, the CDR3 is TGTGCCAGCAGCTTGGTCCCTGTTAGCGGGGGGTTTGCAGATACGCAGTATTTT. Based on the CDR3 plus reference TRBV7-9 and TRBJ2-3, the full variable domain is DTGVSQNPRHKITKRGQNVTFRCDPISEHNRLYWYRQTLGQGPEFLTYFQNEAQLEKSRLLSDRFSAERPKGSFSTLEIQRTEQGDSAMYLCASSLVPVSGGFADTQYFGPGTRLTVL.